This T cell receptor (beta chain) was profiled in a study of blood T cell repertoires in COVID-19. On the study more broadly: Sites across the United States, Italy and Spain contributed samples from acute and convalescent COVID-19. T cells, B-cell-depleted T cells, or PBMCs provided the cDNA or gDNA that served as material.

Per the original data handling: Nucleated cell number was recorded as an estimate derived from reference gene primer amplification. Measured with immunoSEQ multiplex PCR; TCRdb has only the in-frame clones, and not every one. For V, J and clone size, that table is used; D and trimming come from the DNA. The table records 75,000 to 80,000 clones, 88% of them present only once. This TCR derives from a human donor in a cohort sampled during active COVID-19. Sequencing was done on a sample of peripheral blood.

CDR3 bases: TGTGCCAGCAGCCAATTGACAGGGTTATCAAACTATGGCTACACCTTC. Translation gives CASSQLTGLSNYGYTF. The chain recombines TRBV3-1 (or the pseudogene TRBV3-2) with TRBJ1-2, with 7 nucleotides matching TRBD1. Germline loops: CDR1 LGHDT, CDR2 YNNKEL (reference sequence). Unmatched junction bases numbered 8, after V lost 2 bases and J lost 2 bases. The CDR3 runs to 16 residues.